These T cell receptor beta chains were read from a single sample in a study of a mutant IDH1 vaccine in newly diagnosed glioma. Only in-frame clones appear in the TCRdb table, and some are missing; sequencing was by immunoSEQ multiplex PCR. The table shows about 92,000 clones, with under 90% occurring only once. The source material was PBMCs, sampled from a glioma patient treated with radiotherapy, temozolomide or both. The receptor source for this set is a woman in her 50s with glioma. Each CDR3 is given with its conserved first and last residue. D genes are given only for firm matches. A clone size is listed for some rows: how often the clone was seen (once, few, many), or a class if it is expanded.

TRBV30	.	.	TRBJ2-6	CAWSVPQGRPAGANVLTF	TGTGCCTGGAGTGTCCCACAGGGTAGACCCGCTGGGGCCAACGTCCTGACTTTC
TRBV7-8	TRBD1	.	TRBJ1-4	CASSIGQGGEKLFF	TGTGCCAGCAGCATCGGACAGGGTGGTGAAAAACTGTTTTTT
TRBV6-5	.	.	TRBJ1-5	CASSSGFSISQPQHF	TGTGCCAGCAGCTCCGGGTTTAGCATCAGTCAGCCCCAGCATTTT
TRBV13	.	few	TRBJ1-1	CASSLYRRAVNTEAFF	TGTGCCAGCAGCTTGTACCGACGAGCTGTGAACACTGAAGCTTTCTTT
TRBV6-6	.	.	TRBJ2-3	CASSRAKSTDTQYF	TGTGCCAGCAGTAGGGCTAAAAGCACAGATACGCAGTATTTT
TRBV6-1	.	once	TRBJ2-7	CASSEKVLIGPYEQYF	TGTGCCAGCAGTGAAAAGGTCCTCATTGGTCCCTACGAGCAGTACTTC
TRBV7-2	TRBD2	.	TRBJ2-1	CASSFRGGSYNEQFF	TGTGCCAGCAGCTTTCGGGGGGGCTCCTACAATGAGCAGTTCTTC
TRBV5-4	.	.	TRBJ1-1	CASSLARGGGLTGNTEAFF	TGTGCCAGCAGTCTCGCGAGGGGCGGGGGGTTGACGGGGAACACTGAAGCTTTCTTT
TRBV9	TRBD1	.	TRBJ2-5	CASSVGGAQGAPETQYF	TGTGCCAGCAGCGTAGGAGGGGCCCAGGGGGCTCCAGAGACCCAGTACTTC
TRBV9	TRBD1	.	TRBJ1-5	CASSLGDRLNQPQHF	TGTGCCAGCAGCCTAGGGGACAGACTTAATCAGCCCCAGCATTTT
TRBV6-1	.	.	TRBJ1-5	CASSEGGYSNQPQHF	TGTGCCAGCAGTGAAGGGGGGTATAGCAATCAGCCCCAGCATTTT
TRBV4-1	TRBD1	once	TRBJ2-1	CASTGTGGNEQFF	TGCGCCAGCACTGGGACAGGGGGAAATGAGCAGTTCTTC
TRBV27	.	.	TRBJ2-1	CASSLSPRMGGGGSYNEQFF	TGTGCCAGCAGTTTATCCCCTCGAATGGGGGGAGGTGGGTCCTACAATGAGCAGTTCTTC
TRBV30	.	.	TRBJ1-6	CAWSPGRRDSPLHF	TGTGCCTGGAGTCCGGGACGGCGAGATTCACCCCTCCACTTT
TRBV2	.	.	TRBJ2-7	CASTRTASYEQYF	TGTGCCAGCACCAGGACTGCTTCCTACGAGCAGTACTTC
TRBV5-6	TRBD1	.	TRBJ2-1	CASRTGDEQFF	TGTGCCAGCCGAACAGGGGATGAGCAGTTCTTC